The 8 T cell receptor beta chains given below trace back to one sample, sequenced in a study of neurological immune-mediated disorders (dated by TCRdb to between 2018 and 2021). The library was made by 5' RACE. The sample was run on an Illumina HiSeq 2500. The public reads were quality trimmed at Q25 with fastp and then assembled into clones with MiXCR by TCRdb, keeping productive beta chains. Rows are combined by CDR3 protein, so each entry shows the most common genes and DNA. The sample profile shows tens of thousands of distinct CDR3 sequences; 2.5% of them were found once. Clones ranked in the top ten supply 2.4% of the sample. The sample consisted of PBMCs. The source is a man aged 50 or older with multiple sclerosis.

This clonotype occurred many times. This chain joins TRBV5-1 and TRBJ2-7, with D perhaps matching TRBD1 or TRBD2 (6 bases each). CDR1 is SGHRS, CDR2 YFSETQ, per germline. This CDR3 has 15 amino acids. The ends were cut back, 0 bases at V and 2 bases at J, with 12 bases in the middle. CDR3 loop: CASSLERGAPYEQYF. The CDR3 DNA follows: TGCGCCAGCAGCTTGGAGAGGGGGGCCCCCTACGAGCAGTACTTC.

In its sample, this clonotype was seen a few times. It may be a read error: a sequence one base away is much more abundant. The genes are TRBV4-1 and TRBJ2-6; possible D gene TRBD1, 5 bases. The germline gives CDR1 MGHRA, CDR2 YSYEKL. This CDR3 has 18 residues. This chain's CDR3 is CASSQDPPFGSGAKVLTF. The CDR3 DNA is TGCGCCAGCAGCCAAGATCCGCCTTTCGGCTCTGGGGCCAAAGTCCTGACTTTC.

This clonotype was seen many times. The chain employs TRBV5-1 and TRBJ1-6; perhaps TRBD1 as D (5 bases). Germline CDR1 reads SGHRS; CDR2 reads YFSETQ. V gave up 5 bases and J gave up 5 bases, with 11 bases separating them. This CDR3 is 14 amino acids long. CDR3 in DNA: TGCGCCAGCAGGGGGGAGACAAATAATTCACCCCTCCACTTT. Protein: CASRGETNNSPLHF.

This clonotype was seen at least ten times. The CDR3 DNA reads as TGCGCCAGCGGGGGACAGGCCGGGGAGCTGTTTTTT. Protein product: CASGGQAGELFF. The rearrangement links TRBV10-1 to TRBJ2-2, with 8 bases identical to TRBD1. The CDR3 is 12 amino acids. The J segment lost 6 bases and the V segment lost 8 bases, leaving 2 bases of the junction unmatched. Germline CDR1 WNHNN, CDR2 SYGVQD (reference sequence).

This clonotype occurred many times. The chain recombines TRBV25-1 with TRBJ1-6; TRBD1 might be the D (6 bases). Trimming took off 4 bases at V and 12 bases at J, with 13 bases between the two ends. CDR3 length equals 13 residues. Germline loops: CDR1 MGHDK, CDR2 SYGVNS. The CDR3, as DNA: TGTGCCAGCAGTGTTGGACAGTTCGAACCCCTCCACTTT. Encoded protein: CASSVGQFEPLHF.

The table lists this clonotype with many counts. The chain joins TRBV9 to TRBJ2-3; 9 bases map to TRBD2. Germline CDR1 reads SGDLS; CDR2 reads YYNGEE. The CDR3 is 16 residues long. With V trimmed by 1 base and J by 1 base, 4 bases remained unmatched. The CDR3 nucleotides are TGTGCCAGCAGCGTAAATCTAGCGGGGCGCACAGATACGCAGTATTTT. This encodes CASSVNLAGRTDTQYF.

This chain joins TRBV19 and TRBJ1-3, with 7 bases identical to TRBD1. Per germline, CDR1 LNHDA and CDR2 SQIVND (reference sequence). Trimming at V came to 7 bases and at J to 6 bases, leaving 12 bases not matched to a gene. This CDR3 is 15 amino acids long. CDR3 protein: CASTVHAQGVNTIYF. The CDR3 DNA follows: TGTGCCAGTACCGTGCATGCGCAGGGGGTAAACACCATATATTTT. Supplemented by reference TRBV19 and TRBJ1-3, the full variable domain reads DGGITQSPKYLFRKEGQNVTLSCEQNLNHDAMYWYRQDPGQGLRLIYYSQIVNDFQKGDIAEGYSVSREKKESFPLTVTSAQKNPTAFYLCASTVHAQGVNTIYFGEGSWLTVV.

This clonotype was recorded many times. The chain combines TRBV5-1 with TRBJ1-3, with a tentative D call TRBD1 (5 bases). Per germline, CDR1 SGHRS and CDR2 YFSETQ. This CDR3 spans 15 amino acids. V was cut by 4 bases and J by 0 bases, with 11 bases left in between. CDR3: CASSPQGISGNTIYF. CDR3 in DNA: TGCGCCAGCAGCCCGCAGGGCATCTCTGGAAACACCATATATTTT.